This T cell receptor (beta chain) was identified in a study of T-cell reconstitution after alpha-beta-depleted transplantation in children (TCRdb year 2016). General notes on the study: The study quantitatively tracked T-cell immune reconstitution after TCRalphabeta/CD19-depleted allogeneic hematopoietic cell transplantation in children using TCR repertoire profiling.

From the cysteine through the phenylalanine, the CDR3 covers 15 amino acids. The kept DNA is CDR3 alone, 45 bases in frame from the first base. The germline V gene (reference sequence) yields DFQATT for CDR1 and SNEGSKA for CDR2. Trimming leaves V shorter by 0 bases and J shorter by 4 bases, with the junction holding 4 bases beyond the gene matches. Library preparation was by PCR. The listed sequencing device is Illumina HiSeq 2500. TCR library preparation used molecular barcoding, with unique molecular identifiers applied to normalize quantification of the TCRbeta repertoire. TCRdb's own reprocessing of the public reads used fastp at Q25 and MiXCR and kept productive beta chains. Rows are unified per CDR3 protein, each entry keeping the most common DNA and genes. The sample table lists 450,000 to 500,000 distinct CDR3 sequences, roughly an eighth of them with a count of one. Less than 6.5% of the sample is in the top ten clones.

This clonotype was observed many times. Its antigen is still unknown. Per-base qualities were not stored, and no clone one base away is much larger. This TCR was recovered from a human donor who donated a stem cell graft to a child with combined immunodeficiency. The sequencing used PBMCs from the stem cell graft donor, collected from the stem cell graft. The chain is assembled from TRBV20-1 and TRBJ1-4, with 8 central nucleotides matching TRBD1. CDR3 reads: CSARDLTGGNEKLFF. The base sequence is TGCAGTGCTAGAGATCTAACAGGGGGTAATGAAAAACTGTTTTTT.